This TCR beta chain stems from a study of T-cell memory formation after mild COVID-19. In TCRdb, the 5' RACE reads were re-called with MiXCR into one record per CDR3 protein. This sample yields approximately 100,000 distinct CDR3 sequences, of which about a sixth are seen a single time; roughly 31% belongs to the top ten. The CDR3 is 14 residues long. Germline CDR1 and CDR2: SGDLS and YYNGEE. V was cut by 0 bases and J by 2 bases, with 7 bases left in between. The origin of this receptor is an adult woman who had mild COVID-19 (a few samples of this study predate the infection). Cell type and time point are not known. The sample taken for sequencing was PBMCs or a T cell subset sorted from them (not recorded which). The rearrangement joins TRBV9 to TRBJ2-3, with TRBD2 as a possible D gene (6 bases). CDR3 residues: CASSVADYTDTQYF. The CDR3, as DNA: TGTGCCAGCAGCGTAGCGGACTACACAGATACGCAGTATTTT. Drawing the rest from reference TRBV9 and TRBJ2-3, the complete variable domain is DSGVTQTPKHLITATGQRVTLRCSPRSGDLSVYWYQQSLDQGLQFLIQYYNGEERAKGNILERFSAQQFPDLHSELNLSSLELGDSALYFCASSVADYTDTQYFGPGTRLTVL.